Listed here is a single T cell receptor (beta chain). What it recognizes is unknown. The CDR3 extends over 14 amino acids. CDR1 and CDR2 (germline): SGHNT, YYREEE (reference sequence). Trimming stripped 6 bases from V and 3 bases from J, with 15 bases between. The sample belongs to a study of shared clonotypes between healthy human individuals. The study's findings and limits: Investigators collected only blood, and repertoires in tissues likely differ.

The repertoire was sequenced with immunoSEQ multiplex PCR; TCRdb's copy has only in-frame clones and lacks some. The sample records a few million clones, roughly nine tenths being singletons. The specimen was naive CD4+ T cells sorted from blood. The subset was: CD45RA+ positively selected. This clonotype originated in a man aged 18 to 30 in good health. The rearrangement joins TRBV5-4 to TRBJ1-2; D is possibly TRBD1 (5 bases). CDR3 loop: CASTPWGGDYGYTF. The CDR3 DNA follows: TGTGCCAGCACCCCCTGGGGGGGGGACTATGGCTACACCTTC.